The rows below give T cell receptor beta chains drawn from one sample of a study of blood T cell repertoires in COVID-19. Only in-frame clones appear in the TCRdb table, and some are missing; sequencing was by immunoSEQ multiplex PCR. There are roughly 120,000 clones in the sample; roughly 90% occur only once, and about 4% lies in the top ten. Sequencing was carried out using peripheral blood. The receptors stem from a man aged 45-60 years with active COVID-19. CDR3s include the opening cysteine and the closing phenylalanine or tryptophan.

TRBV6-5 CASRPGQGYEQYF
TRBV15 CASQGAISGANVLTF
TRBV30 CAWSSGGPNSPLHF
TRBV19 CASSKGTGSNYGYTF
TRBV28 CASSPGQDPYEQYF
TRBV27 CASGPLAEVYNEQFF
TRBV2 CASSETLAGGGETQYF
TRBV30 CAWSVTGIGYGYTF
TRBV11-3 CASSLGQTFTDTQYF
TRBV30 CAWILRRGWQPQHF
TRBV11-3 CASSEGRVTRTDYNEQFF
TRBV5-5 CASSSGTSDETQYF
TRBV6-5 CASSYAAGDYNEQFF
TRBV19 CASSETSGGETQYF
TRBV27 CASSLSWTFQETQYF
TRBV5-5 CASSPPQGLQTEAFF
TRBV9 CASSETGGIDTQYF
TRBV11-2 CASSLEGQGAYGYTF
TRBV30 CACLGQGREAFF
TRBV15 CATRKGEARGTLQETQYF
TRBV4-2 CASSQVSSGASTDTQYF
TRBV5-8 CASSRGLAGAGELFF
TRBV18 CASSPYTVTGELFF